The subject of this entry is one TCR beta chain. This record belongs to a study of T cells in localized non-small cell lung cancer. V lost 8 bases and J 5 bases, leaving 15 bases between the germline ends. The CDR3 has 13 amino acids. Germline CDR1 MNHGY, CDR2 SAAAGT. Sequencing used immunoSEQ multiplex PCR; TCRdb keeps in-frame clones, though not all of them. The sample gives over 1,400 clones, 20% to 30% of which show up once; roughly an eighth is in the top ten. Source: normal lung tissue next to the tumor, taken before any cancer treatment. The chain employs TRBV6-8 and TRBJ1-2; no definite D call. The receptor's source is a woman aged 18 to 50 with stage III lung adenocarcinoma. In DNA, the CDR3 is TGTGCCAGCCAGGCGGATGCTTCGTATGGCTACACCTTC. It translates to CASQADASYGYTF.